This is a list of T cell receptor beta chains from one sample in a study of pediatric ulcerative colitis. Profiled with immunoSEQ multiplex PCR; TCRdb holds only in-frame clones, not every one. The sample consists of 40,000 to 60,000 clones, 60% to 85% of them appearing once. The specimen was gut tissue. These receptors were obtained from a girl aged 5 to 17 with moderate ulcerative colitis. CDR3s leave out the opening cysteine and the closing phenylalanine or tryptophan. Fields, in order: V gene, clone size, J gene, CDR3 protein. Part of the rows lack a size; the others show once, few, many or a class for expanded clones.

TRBV6-6	NA	TRBJ2-7	ASSRGLSSYEQY
TRBV12-5	NA	TRBJ2-1	ASGNYNEQF
TRBV5-6	NA	TRBJ2-5	ASSSGQEYQETQY
TRBV5-4	NA	TRBJ2-7	ASSPYSGRFSYEQY
TRBV19	NA	TRBJ1-2	ASSIYGTASGYT
TRBV7-2	NA	TRBJ1-1	ASSLGSGVGTEAF
TRBV6-1	NA	TRBJ2-2	ASSGRGLAVNTGELF
TRBV11-2	NA	TRBJ2-2	ASSFLPGLVPGELF
TRBV7-2	NA	TRBJ2-1	ASSFPSGGSSYNEQF
TRBV7-8	NA	TRBJ1-1	ASSRTGNTEAF
TRBV27	once	TRBJ2-5	ASSLTVQETQY
TRBV19	NA	TRBJ1-5	ASRTGTGGDQPQH
TRBV5-4	NA	TRBJ1-1	ASSLQGARAEAF
TRBV9	NA	TRBJ1-2	ASSVGPTDRLINYGYT
TRBV7-2	NA	TRBJ1-2	ASSLQGRDGYT
TRBV5-1	few	TRBJ1-5	ASSREAGGNQPQH